The clone carrying this T cell receptor (beta chain) showed up many times. What it binds is unknown. Patients aged 18 to 65 with hyperthyroidism were newly diagnosed, with duration under 2 months. The source of the sample is a study of T cells in Graves' hyperthyroidism and ophthalmopathy. Study findings and constraints: It was a median about 6 months before onset that the model predicted ophthalmopathy.

CDR1 is SGHVS, CDR2 FQNEAQ, per germline. The V end lost 2 bases, the J end lost 8 bases, and 7 bases lay between the germline ends. The CDR3 runs 12 residues. Amplification yielded TCR beta CDR3 regions, with RNA transcripts as the source. The HTBI primer set drove a first-round RT-PCR of the TCR CDR3. TCRdb re-derived calls from the multiplex PCR reads in MiXCR, one entry per CDR3 protein. The data hold roughly 380,000 distinct CDR3 sequences, with roughly 15% observed a single time. This receptor was taken from a young woman with Graves' hyperthyroidism. V is TRBV7-8 and J is TRBJ1-3, with D uncertain. Source material: blood. The DNA of the CDR3 is TGTGCCAGCAGCTTACAAAAGGACACCATATATTTT. This encodes CASSLQKDTIYF.